This TCR beta chain was captured by sequencing in a study of vaccination and CD4 T cells after COVID-19. This clonotype was counted a few times. Its antigen is currently unknown. Treatment denoted: roughly 11-day PBMC culture with coronavirus spike peptide pools or control peptides (ViraFEST assay). Researchers used the Oncomine TCR Beta short-read assay to sequence DNA from cultured CD4+ T cells. TCRdb reprocessed the PCR reads via MiXCR and lists one record per CDR3 protein. The sample comprises 14,000 to 15,000 distinct CDR3 sequences, approximately 49% of which are singletons, and 9% to 15% rests with the top ten. Trimming took 0 bases from V and 2 from J, leaving 8 bases between them. The CDR3 extends over 16 amino acids. Germline assignment: CDR1 MNHEY and CDR2 SVGAGI.

This clonotype originated in a human donor who had recovered from COVID-19. The chain carries TRBV6-5 and TRBJ1-6, with D tentatively TRBD1 (5 bases). Input material: CD4+ T cells from blood, cultured in vitro. CDR3 bases: TGTGCCAGCAGTTACTCCGCGACAGCCTATAATTCACCCCTCCACTTT. It codes for CASSYSATAYNSPLHF.